This TCR beta chain came from a study of blood T cell repertoires in COVID-19 (dated by TCRdb to 2018 to 2020). For the wider study: Samples from collaborators originated in the United States, Italy and Spain and spanned both the acute and convalescent phases of COVID-19. Where available, HLA class I and class II types were taken from metadata supplied by the sample provider and were not determined by assay-based typing. Sample metadata almost always included a de-identified subject ID, COVID-19 status, age in years and sex. The prospective study material was composed of cDNA or gDNA derived from T cells, B-cell-depleted T cells, or PBMCs. Samples came from the ongoing ImmuneRACE study (first 160 participants) plus 1,254 subjects from 6 global collaborators. The repertoires were made available in a free public database intended to serve as a resource for research on the immune response to SARS-CoV-2. Subjects who had been exposed to COVID-19, were actively infected with it, or had recovered from it provided the deeply sampled blood TCRbeta repertoires that made up the dataset. Overall results and qualifications from the work: The quantity of clinical and demographic metadata differed by source and by participant and was supplied without curation.

The immunoSEQ Assay, a bias-controlled multiplex PCR, was used to amplify TCRbeta CDR3 regions from genomic DNA. On the study's bioinformatics: Within the assay, amplification of reference gene primers was used to estimate how many nucleated cells each sample contained. To quantify the absolute abundance of each unique TCRbeta CDR3 rearrangement, sequence reads were collapsed and filtered. For each sample, productive Simpson clonality was calculated by taking the square root of Simpson's diversity index across productive rearrangements. In TCRdb, the immuneACCESS table is reduced to in-frame sequences with V and J assigned. These tables do not hold every clone; where another copy was compared, an unresolved V gene accounts for under half, and the others remain unexplained. Clone size and the V and J calls come from that table; the DNA yielded D and trimming. The sample includes 50,000 to 80,000 clones, with 75% to 95% observed a single time. The ten largest clones take up about 9.3% of the sample.

As regards this clone: This receptor's antigen is unknown. No base quality information exists; no much larger clone differs at one position.

Collaborating institutions collected whole blood in K2EDTA tubes following their own protocols. Collaborator samples were shipped for TCRbeta analysis as frozen whole blood, isolated PBMCs, or DNA extracted from either sample type. The sequenced sample was peripheral blood. This clonotype was sampled from a woman of 80 years or more with active COVID-19.

CDR3 protein: CASSQGQLAGVDTQYF. The DNA sequence is TGTGCCAGCAGCCAAGGTCAACTAGCGGGAGTAGATACGCAGTATTTT. In this chain, TRBV3-1 (or the pseudogene TRBV3-2) is recombined with TRBJ2-3; 11 of the junction bases match TRBD2. Reading from cysteine to phenylalanine, the CDR3 counts 16 amino acids. Only the CDR3 part of the read is kept: 48 bases, read in frame from the first base. Reading the germline V gene (reference sequence) gives CDR1 LGHDT and CDR2 YNNKEL. Relative to germline, V is missing 1 base and J is missing 5 bases, with 5 bases of the junction outside any gene match.